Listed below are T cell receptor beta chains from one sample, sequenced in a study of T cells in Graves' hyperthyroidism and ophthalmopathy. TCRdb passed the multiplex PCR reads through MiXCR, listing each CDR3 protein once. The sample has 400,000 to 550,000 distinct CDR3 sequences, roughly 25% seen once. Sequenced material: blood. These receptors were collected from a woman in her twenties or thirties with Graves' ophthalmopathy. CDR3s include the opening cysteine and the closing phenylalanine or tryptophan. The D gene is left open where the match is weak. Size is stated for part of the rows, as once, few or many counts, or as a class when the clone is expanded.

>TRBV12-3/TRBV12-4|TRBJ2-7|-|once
TGTGCCAGCAGTTTAAGAGCGGCATACGAGCAGTACTTC
CASSLRAAYEQYF
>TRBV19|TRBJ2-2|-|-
TGTGCCAGTAGTATCATGGCCGGGGAGCTGTTTTTT
CASSIMAGELFF
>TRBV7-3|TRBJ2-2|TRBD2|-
TGTGCCAGCAGCTCCCTCGGGGGGGCCACCACCGGGGAGCTGTTTTTT
CASSSLGGATTGELFF
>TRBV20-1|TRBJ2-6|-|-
TGCAGTGCTAGAGATCTCAGTATGAGCATCTCTGGGGCCAACGTCCTGACTTTC
CSARDLSMSISGANVLTF
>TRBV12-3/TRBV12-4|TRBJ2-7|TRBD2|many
TGTGCCAGCAGTTTTGGGCTAGCGGGAAGCGAGCAGTACTTC
CASSFGLAGSEQYF
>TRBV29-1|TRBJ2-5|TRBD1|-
TGCAGCGTTGAGACAGGGTCGCAGACCCAGTACTTC
CSVETGSQTQYF
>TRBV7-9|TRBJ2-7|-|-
TGTGCCAGCAGCTTACAGGGGCGCGGTGGCTACGAGCAGTACTTC
CASSLQGRGGYEQYF
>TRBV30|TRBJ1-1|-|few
TGTGCCTGGAGGAATGGGGACACCAGAATGAACACTGAAGCTTTCTTT
CAWRNGDTRMNTEAFF
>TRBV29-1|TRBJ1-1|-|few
TGCAGCGTCGAGGGACACGGGAACACTGAAGCTTTCTTT
CSVEGHGNTEAFF
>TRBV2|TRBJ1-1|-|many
TGTGCCAGCAAGGCTGACCTGAATACTGAAGCTTTCTTT
CASKADLNTEAFF
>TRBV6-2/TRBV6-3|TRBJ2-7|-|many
TGTGCCAGCAGTTACAGGGACGAGCAGTACTTC
CASSYRDEQYF
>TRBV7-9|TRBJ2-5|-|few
TGTGCCAGCAGCCCCGATGCCGTAGGAGGGACCCAGTACTTC
CASSPDAVGGTQYF
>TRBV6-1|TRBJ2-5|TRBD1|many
TGTGCCAGCAGTGAAGTAGGGGGGACAGGGGGGTTCCAAGAGACCCAGTACTTC
CASSEVGGTGGFQETQYF